Below, one TCR beta chain is given with its context. The junction and the germline gene differ at one end; a read error may be behind it. The data belong to a study of blood T cell repertoires in COVID-19. Overall study context: Spain, Italy and the United States supplied samples that represented acute and convalescent COVID-19. Sample material is recorded as cDNA or gDNA derived from T cells, B-cell-depleted T cells, or PBMCs.

In germline, CDR1 is SNHLY, CDR2 FYNNEI. The CDR3 length is 15 residues. TCRdb keeps only in-frame clones here, not all; method: immunoSEQ multiplex PCR. The sample shows around 300,000 clones, approximately 88% of them seen only once. Cohort placement rested on clinical history that participants reported themselves. The recovered donors of Cohort 3 showed two negative PCRs, clearance, or symptom resolution. This TCR derives from a woman aged 25 to 39 who had recovered from COVID-19. The rearrangement joins TRBV2 to TRBJ2-5; 7 nucleotides agree with TRBD1. The specimen sequenced was PBMCs or T cells enriched from blood (not recorded which). The CDR3 region is CASSEVPRGQGTQYF. CDR3 nucleotide sequence: TGTGCCAGCAGTGAAGTCCCGAGGGGGCAAGGGACCCAGTACTTC.